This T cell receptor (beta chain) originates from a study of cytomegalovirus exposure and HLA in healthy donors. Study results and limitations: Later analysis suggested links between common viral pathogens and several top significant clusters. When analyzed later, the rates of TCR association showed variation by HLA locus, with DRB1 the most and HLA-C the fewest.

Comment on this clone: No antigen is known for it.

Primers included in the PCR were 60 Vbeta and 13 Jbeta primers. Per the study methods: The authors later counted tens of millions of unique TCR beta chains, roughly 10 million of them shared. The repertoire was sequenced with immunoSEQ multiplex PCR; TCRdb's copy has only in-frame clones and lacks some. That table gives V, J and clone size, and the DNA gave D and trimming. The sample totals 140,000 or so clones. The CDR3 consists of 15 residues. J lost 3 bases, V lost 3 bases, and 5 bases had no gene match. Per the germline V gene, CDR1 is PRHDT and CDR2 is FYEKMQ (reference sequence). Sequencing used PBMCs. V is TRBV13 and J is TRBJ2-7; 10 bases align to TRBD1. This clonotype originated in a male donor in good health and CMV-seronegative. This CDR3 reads CASSFKGQGYYEQYF. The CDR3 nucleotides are TGTGCCAGCAGCTTCAAGGGACAGGGGTACTACGAGCAGTACTTC.